The clone carrying this T cell receptor beta chain has at least ten counts. The target antigen is unknown. This sample was included in a study of T cells after yellow fever vaccination. UMIs were added to TCR cDNA along with a universal primer site when it was made by 5'RACE template switching. MiXCR, applied by TCRdb to the 5' RACE reads, yields one record per CDR3 protein. Among a few hundred thousand distinct CDR3 sequences listed, approximately 10% were seen once. Broader study findings: In FACS-sorted repertoires, abundant clonotypes from the bulk population could appear as contaminants. Booster samples showed a return of most primary-vaccination clones (about 97% CD4, roughly 85% CD8). A small proportion of clonotypes was detected in both the CD4 and CD8 compartments.

The sequences come from CD4+ T cells sorted from PBMCs, collected 5 days after the yellow fever booster vaccination. The origin of this receptor is a man aged 18 to 30 who received the YFV17D yellow fever vaccine.

The CDR3 reads CASSPDRLPAPLHF. In nucleotides, the CDR3 is TGTGCCAGCAGCCCCGACAGGCTCCCTGCCCCCCTCCACTTT. The chain is built from TRBV7-6 and TRBJ1-6, with a tentative D call TRBD1 (6 bases). Deletions cut 5 bases from V and 13 bases from J, with 18 bases between. This CDR3 is 14 amino acids long. Germline CDR1 reads SGHVS; CDR2 reads FNYEAQ.